These 4 T cell receptor beta chains came from one sample sequenced in a study of radiation and T cells in renal cell carcinoma. Time point noted: blood 2 weeks post-SBRT. Treatment in this sample: 15 Gy SBRT to primary tumor, nephrectomy 4 weeks later. Produced via immunoSEQ multiplex PCR; TCRdb's table is partial and in-frame only. This table has over 60,000 clones, about 80% appearing once. Sample: blood, taken from a patient whose treatment included radiotherapy and nephrectomy. The receptors stem from a man aged 55 to 70 with renal cell carcinoma.

J is TRBJ2-3 and V is TRBV6-4, with TRBD2 matching over 9 bases. Germline V gene sequence: CDR1 MRHNA, CDR2 SNTAGT. The V segment lost 5 bases and the J segment 4 bases; nucleotides outside the gene matches: 7. This CDR3 spans 15 amino acids. CDR3 region: CASSLSSGASDTQYF. In nucleotides, the CDR3 is TGTGCCAGCAGTCTGTCTAGCGGGGCCTCAGATACGCAGTATTTT.

V and J are TRBV28 and TRBJ2-5; unclear D gene. V was shortened by 3 bases and J by 4 bases, with 3 bases between the two germline ends. The V gene's germline CDR1 is MDHEN and CDR2 SYDVKM. CDR3 length: 11 residues. This CDR3 reads CASSFSETQYF. CDR3 in DNA: TGTGCCAGCAGTTTTTCAGAGACCCAGTACTTC.

The chain employs TRBV11-2 and TRBJ1-2, with D possibly being TRBD1 (6 bases). CDR1 is SGHAT, CDR2 FQNNGV, per germline. CDR3 length: 13 amino acids. Trimming cost V 5 bases and J 5 bases, with 12 bases left between them. The CDR3 DNA sequence: TGTGCCAGCAGCCAGCAGGGGTCATATGGCTACACCTTC. This translates into CASSQQGSYGYTF.

The chain carries TRBV19 and TRBJ1-5, with D unclear. V gave up 3 bases and J gave up 4 bases, with 7 bases separating them. Germline CDR1 is LNHDA and CDR2 is SQIVND (reference sequence). The CDR3 sequence is 13 residues long. Here the CDR3 reads CASSIGRNQPQHF. The CDR3, as DNA: TGTGCCAGTAGTATCGGTCGAAATCAGCCCCAGCATTTT.